Listed here is a single T cell receptor beta chain. Original handling: Amplification of reference gene primers provided the estimated nucleated cell counts. Clones were sequenced by immunoSEQ multiplex PCR, and TCRdb holds only the in-frame ones, with some missing. The DNA was the basis for D and trimming; V, J and clone size are from that table. The sample records 130,000 to 150,000 clones, approximately 81% being singletons. This sample is drawn from a study of blood T cell repertoires in COVID-19. Study-wide background: PBMCs, B-cell-depleted T cells, or T cells provided the cDNA or gDNA that made up the material.

Between the trimmed V and J ends, which lost 3 bases and 0 bases, there was a span of 12 bases. Germline assignment: CDR1 DFQATT and CDR2 SNEGSKA (reference sequence). The CDR3 extends over 15 amino acids. The chain has TRBV20-1 and TRBJ2-4, with D unclear. The sequence was obtained from a human donor with acute or convalescent COVID-19. The donor label of this sample is uncertain. Specimen: peripheral blood. The CDR3 loop is CSASLTQKAKNIQYF. CDR3 sequence (DNA): TGCAGTGCTAGTTTGACACAGAAAGCCAAAAACATTCAGTACTTC.